This entry features one TCR beta chain sequence. The data derive from a study of shared clonotypes between healthy human individuals. Assay used: immunoSEQ multiplex PCR; TCRdb lists only in-frame clones, some missing. This sample has 500,000 or so clones, with around 95% found just once. This CDR3 comprises 14 residues. The germline V and J ends were trimmed by 7 bases and 0 bases, with 13 bases remaining between them. Per germline, CDR1 SQVTM and CDR2 ANQGSEA. Input material: naive CD4+ T cells sorted from blood. Subset meaning: CD45RA+ positively selected. The TCR comes from a woman in her twenties or thirties in good health. The V and J genes are TRBV29-1 and TRBJ2-1; unclear D gene. The CDR3 DNA follows: TGCAGCGGGGCCAGTCCGGGCTCCTACAATGAGCAGTTCTTC. Translating gives CSGASPGSYNEQFF.